These 21 T cell receptor beta chains originate from one sample sequenced in a study of CD8 T cells in ankylosing spondylitis. Each CDR3 protein is one row after TCRdb ran MiXCR on the 5' RACE reads. The sample has 180,000 or so distinct CDR3 sequences; 11% are singletons. Source material: blood, either unsorted or a sorted T cell fraction (not recorded which). Source of these receptors: a male donor with ankylosing spondylitis or in good health (not recorded which).

The genes are TRBV28 and TRBJ2-5; D possibly corresponds to TRBD2 (5 bases). The CDR3 extends over 13 amino acids. V dropped 8 bases and J dropped 1 base, with 11 bases sitting between them. CDR1 is MDHEN and CDR2 is SYDVKM in the germline V gene. CDR3 bases: TGTGCCAGCTGGAGGTCGGGCCAAGAGACCCAGTACTTC. Its translation: CASWRSGQETQYF.

This clonotype was observed a handful of times. The chain employs TRBV2 and TRBJ1-2; D may be TRBD1 (5 bases). The CDR3 sequence is 17 residues long. The V end lost 4 bases, the J end lost 3 bases, and 21 bases lay between the germline ends. Germline CDR1 is SNHLY and CDR2 is FYNNEI. The CDR3 region is CASSAESGSLIYYGYTF. CDR3 sequence (DNA): TGTGCCAGCAGTGCCGAATCAGGGTCATTGATCTACTATGGCTACACCTTC.

This clonotype was detected ten times or more. This chain connects TRBV12-3 or TRBV12-4 to TRBJ2-2; TRBD1 aligns across 7 bases. There are 14 residues in the CDR3. V lost 3 bases, J lost 8 bases, and 6 bases stayed unmatched. CDR3 sequence reads: CASSLNRGQGELFF. CDR3 DNA: TGTGCCAGCAGTTTGAACAGGGGTCAGGGGGAGCTGTTTTTT.

This clonotype was observed many times. The rearrangement uses TRBV29-1 and TRBJ2-3; 13 nucleotides agree with TRBD2. CDR1 is SQVTM, CDR2 ANQGSEA, per germline. The CDR3 runs 16 residues. After removal of 1 base from V and 1 base from J, the junction contained 2 bases not matched to a gene. CDR3 bases: TGCAGCGTTGAAGGTGGGACTAGCGGGGGCACAGATACGCAGTATTTT. It translates to CSVEGGTSGGTDTQYF.

This clonotype came up many times. The chain employs TRBV20-1 and TRBJ2-7; 13 nucleotides agree with TRBD2. The junction had 10 bases not matched to a gene; V was cut back by 0 bases and J by 5 bases. Germline lookup yields CDR1 DFQATT and CDR2 SNEGSKA (reference sequence). The CDR3 is 17 amino acids. The DNA for the CDR3 is TGCAGTGCTAGAGATGGTACTAGCGGGGGGGCCTTCAACGAGCAGTACTTC. Amino acids: CSARDGTSGGAFNEQYF.

This clonotype was counted only a few times. V and J are TRBV5-1 and TRBJ2-7; TRBD2 matches at 8 bases. Trimming cost V 4 bases and J 4 bases; bases outside gene matches: 10. The germline V gene encodes CDR1 SGHRS and CDR2 YFSETQ. The CDR3 consists of 15 residues. The CDR3 DNA sequence: TGCGCCAGCAGCACGCAGCGGGAGTTTGGGTACGAGCAGTACTTC. Its translation: CASSTQREFGYEQYF.

This clonotype occurred many times. The V and J genes are TRBV5-1 and TRBJ1-6; D unclear. Trimming stripped 3 bases from V and 5 bases from J, with 12 bases between. The CDR3 is made up of 15 amino acids. The germline V gene encodes CDR1 SGHRS and CDR2 YFSETQ. Here the CDR3 reads CASSSDPANNSPLHF. The CDR3, as DNA: TGCGCCAGCAGCTCGGACCCGGCGAATAATTCACCCCTCCACTTT.

The rearrangement uses TRBV29-1 and TRBJ2-5; 9 nucleotides line up with TRBD1. The CDR3 is 13 residues long. The V and J ends lost 5 bases and 5 bases, in that order; junction bases with no gene match: 6. Germline CDR1 is SQVTM and CDR2 is ANQGSEA. As DNA, the CDR3 is TGCAGCGTTACGCCGACAGGGGGTGAGACCCAGTACTTC. Translated, it gives CSVTPTGGETQYF.

This clonotype was seen a handful of times. The junction departs from germline at one end; a sequencing error may be responsible. The rearrangement joins TRBV18 to TRBJ2-2, with D uncertain. There are 15 residues in the CDR3. Germline CDR1 and CDR2: KGHSH and LQKENI. The CDR3 region is CASSPTGSNAGELFF. In nucleotides, the CDR3 is TGTGCCAGCTCACCAACCGGATCGAACGCCGGGGAGCTGTTTTTT.

This clonotype has a count of ten or more. The chain couples TRBV9 to TRBJ1-1; D unresolved. CDR1 is SGDLS, CDR2 YYNGEE, per germline. V dropped 3 bases and J dropped 0 bases, with 9 bases sitting between them. The length of the CDR3 is 14 residues. CDR3 in DNA: TGTGCCAGCAGCGCACCCGGGATGAACACTGAAGCTTTCTTT. Translating it yields CASSAPGMNTEAFF.

This clonotype was detected ten times or more. The J gene is TRBJ2-1, the V gene TRBV28; D gene uncertain. The CDR3 has 13 amino acids. The V gene lost 3 bases and the J gene lost 15 bases, with 18 bases spanning the gap. The germline V gene has CDR1 MDHEN and CDR2 SYDVKM. CDR3 sequence: CASSLATGPTPFF. CDR3 nucleotides: TGTGCCAGCAGTTTGGCGACCGGGCCTACGCCGTTCTTC.

There are many counts of this clonotype. V and J are TRBV7-6 and TRBJ2-4, with 8 bases that match TRBD1. The CDR3 is 19 amino acids. Losses at the gene ends were 6 bases for V and 5 bases for J; bases not matched to a gene: 21. Germline V gene lookup returns CDR1 SGHVS and CDR2 FNYEAQ. The CDR3 is CASRKDRAPFTTGENIQYF. The DNA of the CDR3 is TGTGCCAGCAGGAAGGACAGGGCACCATTCACCACAGGGGAAAACATTCAGTACTTC.

This clonotype was seen many times. The chain carries TRBV15 and TRBJ2-4; unclear D gene. The V gene lost 0 bases and the J gene lost 10 bases, with 10 bases spanning the gap. Germline CDR1 and CDR2: LNHNV and YYDKDF (reference sequence). The CDR3 length is 13 residues. The CDR3 reads CATSRDAVPIQYF. The CDR3 DNA sequence: TGTGCCACCAGCAGAGATGCCGTGCCTATTCAGTACTTC.

This clonotype was detected a few times. This rearrangement joins TRBV6-5 to TRBJ1-4; D is uncertain. The V end was cut by 0 bases, the J end by 3 bases, with 8 bases between. CDR1 and CDR2 from the germline V gene are MNHEY and SVGAGI. The CDR3 is 15 residues long. The CDR3 DNA sequence: TGTGCCAGCAGTTACTCATACGGTTCTAATGAAAAACTGTTTTTT. The encoded protein is CASSYSYGSNEKLFF.

The V gene is TRBV7-9, the J gene TRBJ1-1; maybe TRBD1 (5 bases). V dropped 5 bases and J dropped 9 bases, with 16 bases sitting between them. This CDR3 spans 13 amino acids. Looked up from germline, CDR1 is SEHNR and CDR2 is FQNEAQ (reference sequence). Here the CDR3 DNA reads TGTGCCAGCAGCCCCGACAGCCGCGGGAAAGCTTTCTTT. This gives the protein CASSPDSRGKAFF.

This clonotype has just a few counts. The CDR3, as DNA: TGTGCCACCAGTGGCATACTAGCGGGAAGTCACACAGATACGCAGTATTTT. It specifies CATSGILAGSHTDTQYF. The chain joins TRBV24-1 to TRBJ2-3; 10 positions agree with TRBD2. The germline V gene has CDR1 KGHDR and CDR2 SFDVKD. CDR3 length: 17 residues. V lost 5 bases, J lost 2 bases, and 9 bases stayed unmatched.

This clonotype was counted ten times or more. The gene calls are TRBV24-1 and TRBJ2-3, with 9 bases identical to TRBD2. The germline CDR1 and CDR2 sequences are KGHDR and SFDVKD. V lost 3 bases to trimming and J lost 7 bases; unmatched junction nucleotides: 19. The CDR3 has 19 residues. As DNA, the CDR3 is TGTGCCACCAGTGATGCGAGGAGAGGGAGCGGGGGGTTTCTTTATACGCAGTATTTT. This sequence encodes CATSDARRGSGGFLYTQYF.

This chain uses TRBV25-1 with TRBJ2-5; D uncertain. Deletions cut 0 bases from V and 2 bases from J, with 10 bases between. The CDR3 loop spans 15 amino acids. CDR1 is MGHDK, CDR2 SYGVNS, per germline. In DNA, the CDR3 is TGTGCCAGCAGTGAATATAGGGCCAATCAAGAGACCCAGTACTTC. Its protein product is CASSEYRANQETQYF.

The rearrangement joins TRBV12-3 or TRBV12-4 to TRBJ2-7; D call uncertain. V lost 5 bases and J 0 bases, leaving 8 bases between the germline ends. This CDR3 spans 13 amino acids. This CDR3 reads CASSIAVSYEQYF. CDR3 in DNA: TGTGCCAGCAGTATTGCGGTCTCCTACGAGCAGTACTTC.

This clonotype has only a few counts. The rearrangement links TRBV11-2 to TRBJ2-7; possible D gene TRBD1, 6 bases. V lost 2 bases, J lost 4 bases, and 18 bases lay in between. The CDR3 runs to 16 residues. The germline gives CDR1 SGHAT, CDR2 FQNNGV. Written as DNA, the CDR3 is TGTGCCAGCAGCTTAAACCCGTTTCAGGGGAATTACGAGCAGTACTTC. As protein: CASSLNPFQGNYEQYF.

In its sample, this clonotype was seen many times. V is TRBV10-3 and J is TRBJ1-6, with 8 bases fitting TRBD1. V shed 3 bases and J 7 bases; nucleotides not matched to a gene: 5. Germline-derived CDR1 and CDR2 are ENHRY and SYGVKD. The CDR3 loop spans 15 amino acids. The chain's CDR3 is CAISDTGQVNSPLHF. The CDR3 DNA follows: TGTGCCATCAGTGACACGGGACAGGTGAATTCACCCCTCCACTTT.